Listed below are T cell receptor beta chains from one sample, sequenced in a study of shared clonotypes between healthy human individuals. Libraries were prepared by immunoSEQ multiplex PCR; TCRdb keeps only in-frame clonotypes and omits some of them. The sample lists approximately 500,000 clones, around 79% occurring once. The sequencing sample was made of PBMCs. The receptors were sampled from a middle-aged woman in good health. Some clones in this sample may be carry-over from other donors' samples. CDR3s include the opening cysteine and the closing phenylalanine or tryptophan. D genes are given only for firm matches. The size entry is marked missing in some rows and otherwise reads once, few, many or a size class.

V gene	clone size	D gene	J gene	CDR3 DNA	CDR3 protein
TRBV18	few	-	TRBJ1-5	TGTGCCAGCTCACCATCGGGGGCCTCGACCAATCAGCCCCAGCATTTT	CASSPSGASTNQPQHF
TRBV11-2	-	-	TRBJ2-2	TGTGCCAGCAGCTCAGTAATTAACACCGGGGAGCTGTTTTTT	CASSSVINTGELFF
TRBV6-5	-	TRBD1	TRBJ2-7	TGTGCCAGCAGTTTGGACAGGGGTCCCTACGAGCAGTACTTC	CASSLDRGPYEQYF
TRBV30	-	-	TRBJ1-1	TGTGCCTGGAGTGACCCCCCCTTAATTGGCGCTTTCTTT	CAWSDPPLIGAFF
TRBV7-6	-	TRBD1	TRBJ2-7	TGTGCCAGCAGCTTAGCCGACAGGGGTCACGAGCAGTACTTC	CASSLADRGHEQYF
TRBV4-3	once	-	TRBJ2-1	TGCGCCAGCAGCCTTCGGGAGTCGAATGAGCAGTTCTTC	CASSLRESNEQFF
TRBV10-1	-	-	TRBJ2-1	TGCGCCAGCAGTGAACCTTTCCCAGTGAGAGATGGGAATGAGCAGTTCTTC	CASSEPFPVRDGNEQFF
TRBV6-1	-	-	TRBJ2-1	TGTGCCAGCAGTGAAGCCGGGGGAGCGGGTGATGAGCAGTTCTTC	CASSEAGGAGDEQFF
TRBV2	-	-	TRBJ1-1	TGTGCCAGCAGACAGGAAATGAACACTGAAGCTTTCTTT	CASRQEMNTEAFF
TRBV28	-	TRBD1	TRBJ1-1	TGTGCCAGCAGTTCGCGACCCGGGACAGGGGGAGGAGCTTTCTTT	CASSSRPGTGGGAFF
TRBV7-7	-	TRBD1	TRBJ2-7	TGTGCCAGCAGCCTAGACAGGGGCGATATGTACGAGCAGTACTTC	CASSLDRGDMYEQYF
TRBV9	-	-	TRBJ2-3	TGTGCCAGCAGCGTAGGCTCCCCACCCCACACAGACTCTACAGATACGCAGTATTTT	CASSVGSPPHTDSTDTQYF
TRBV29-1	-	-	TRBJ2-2	TGCAGCGTTGACAGGTCGAACACCGGGGAGCTGTTTTTT	CSVDRSNTGELFF
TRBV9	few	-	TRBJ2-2	TGTGCCAGCAGCGTAGGGGAATTGGGGCCGGCCGGGGAGCTGTTTTTT	CASSVGELGPAGELFF
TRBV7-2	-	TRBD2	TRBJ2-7	TGTGCCAGCAGCTTAGTCGCGGGAGAGCCCGAGCAGTACTTC	CASSLVAGEPEQYF
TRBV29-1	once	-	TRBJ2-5	TGCAGCGTTGAGAGGCAGGGGTGGGAGACCCAGTACTTC	CSVERQGWETQYF
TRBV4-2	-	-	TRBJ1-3	TGTGCCAGCAGCCAGGCGCCCGGGGGGGCCTTAGTCTCTGGAAACACCATATATTTT	CASSQAPGGALVSGNTIYF
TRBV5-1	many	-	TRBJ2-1	TGCGCCAGCAGCTTGCCGCGCGGTGGCTCCTACAATGAGCAGTTCTTC	CASSLPRGGSYNEQFF
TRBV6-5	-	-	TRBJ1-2	TGTGCCAGCAGTTACTCGGGAGGGGAGGTAAATGGCTACACCTTC	CASSYSGGEVNGYTF
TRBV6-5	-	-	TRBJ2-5	TGTGCCAGCAGATCGTACCAAGAGACCCAGTACTTC	CASRSYQETQYF
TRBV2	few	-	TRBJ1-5	TGTGCCAGCAGTGATCCCCTCAATCAGCCCCAGCATTTT	CASSDPLNQPQHF
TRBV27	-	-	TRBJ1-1	TGTGCCAGCAGTTTGAGGATGATGAACACTGAAGCTTTCTTT	CASSLRMMNTEAFF
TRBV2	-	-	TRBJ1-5	TGTGCCAGCAGTGAACAGGGGAGCAATCAGCCCCAGCATTTT	CASSEQGSNQPQHF
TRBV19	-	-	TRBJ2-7	TGTGCCAGTAGTATAGAGGGGGGCAGATACGAGCAGTACTTC	CASSIEGGRYEQYF
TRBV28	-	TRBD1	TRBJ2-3	TGTGCCAGCAGTTTGGGCAGGGGGCGTGGGTCAGATACGCAGTATTTT	CASSLGRGRGSDTQYF
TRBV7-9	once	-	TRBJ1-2	TGTGCCAGCAGCCCCTCGGTGGGAGGGTTCGGATATGGCTACACCTTC	CASSPSVGGFGYGYTF
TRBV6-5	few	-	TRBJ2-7	TGTGCCAGCGGGGGAAGGGGGACTTCTACCTACGAGCAGTACTTC	CASGGRGTSTYEQYF
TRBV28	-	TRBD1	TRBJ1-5	TGTGCCACCACCACGGGACAGCCCGGGCCCCAGCATTTT	CATTTGQPGPQHF
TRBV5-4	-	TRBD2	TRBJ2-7	TGTGCCAGCAGCCAACTAGCGGGAGGGCCTAACGAGCAGTACTTC	CASSQLAGGPNEQYF
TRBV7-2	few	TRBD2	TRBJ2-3	TGTGCCAGCAGCACGGAGGGGCGGGGGGGCACAGATACGCAGTATTTT	CASSTEGRGGTDTQYF
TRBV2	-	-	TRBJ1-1	TGTGCCAGCAGTACCCAGGAGAACACTGAAGCTTTCTTT	CASSTQENTEAFF
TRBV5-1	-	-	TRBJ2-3	TGCGCCAGCAGCTTGGGACAGGCGACGGCGGATACGCAGTATTTT	CASSLGQATADTQYF
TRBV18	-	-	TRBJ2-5	TGTGCCAGCTCATTGTACCAAGAGACCCAGTACTTC	CASSLYQETQYF
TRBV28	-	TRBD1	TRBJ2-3	TGTGCCAGCGACCCGAGCCCCGGGACAGGCTTCGATACGCAGTATTTT	CASDPSPGTGFDTQYF
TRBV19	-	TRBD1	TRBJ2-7	TGTGCCAGTATGGAGACCGGGACAGGGGCCCCCTACGAGCAGTACTTC	CASMETGTGAPYEQYF
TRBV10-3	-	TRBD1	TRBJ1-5	TGTGCCATCAGTGGGCAGACAGGGGCCAATCAGCCCCAGCATTTT	CAISGQTGANQPQHF
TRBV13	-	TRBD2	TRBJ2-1	TGTGCCAGCAGCCCAAAAGGGACTAGCGGATTCACCTACAATGAGCAGTTCTTC	CASSPKGTSGFTYNEQFF
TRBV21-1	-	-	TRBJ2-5	TGTGCCAGCTTGACCGTCCCGGGGTTAACCGTGGAGCAAGAGACCCAGTACTTC	CASLTVPGLTVEQETQYF
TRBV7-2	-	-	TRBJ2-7	TGTGCCAGCAGCGGGATGGGTTTCTCCTACGAGCAGTACTTC	CASSGMGFSYEQYF
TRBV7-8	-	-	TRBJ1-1	TGTGCCAGCAGCTCCGGCGCGAACACTGAAGCTTTCTTT	CASSSGANTEAFF
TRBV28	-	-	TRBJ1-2	TGTGCCAGCAGTTTATCACAGGCGGGAGGCTACACCTTC	CASSLSQAGGYTF
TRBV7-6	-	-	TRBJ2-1	TGTGCCAGCAGCTTAAGAGGGGGAGGAGACAATGAGCAGTTCTTC	CASSLRGGGDNEQFF
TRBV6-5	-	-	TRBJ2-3	TGTGCCAGAAAACGGGAGACGGCAGATACGCAGTATTTT	CARKRETADTQYF
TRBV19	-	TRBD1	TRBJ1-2	TGTGCCAGTAGTATTGGGGGACAGAACTATGGCTACACCTTC	CASSIGGQNYGYTF
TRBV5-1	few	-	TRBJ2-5	TGCGCCAGCAGCTTGGGTGTGGCAGGGGAAGAGACCCAGTACTTC	CASSLGVAGEETQYF
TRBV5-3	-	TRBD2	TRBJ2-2	TGTGCCAGAAGCCGAGGGACTAGCGGGAGCACCGGGGAGCTGTTTTTT	CARSRGTSGSTGELFF
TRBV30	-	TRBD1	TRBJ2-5	TGTGCCTGGAGTCCACAGACAGGGTACCAAGAGACCCAGTACTTC	CAWSPQTGYQETQYF